This T cell receptor (beta chain) is from a study of cytomegalovirus exposure and HLA in healthy donors. PCR was performed using 60 Vbeta and 13 Jbeta primers. Assay: immunoSEQ multiplex PCR; the TCRdb copy retains only in-frame clones and omits some. The table has approximately 100,000 clones, roughly 79% seen once. CDR1 and CDR2 (germline): SGHDT, YYEEEE. V lost 3 bases and J lost 4; bases outside the gene matches: 9. The CDR3 covers 16 residues. Study conclusions and caveats: The listing of 150 to 200 TCR beta chains classed them as cytomegalovirus-associated.

Comments on this clone: Its target is not known.

The sequenced material came from PBMCs. This TCR came from a woman in her forties in good health and CMV-seronegative. The V call is TRBV5-6, the J call TRBJ2-1; 8 bases agree with TRBD2. The CDR3 protein is CASSSLGGALYNEQFF. In DNA, the CDR3 is TGTGCCAGCAGCTCCCTCGGGGGGGCGCTTTACAATGAGCAGTTCTTC.